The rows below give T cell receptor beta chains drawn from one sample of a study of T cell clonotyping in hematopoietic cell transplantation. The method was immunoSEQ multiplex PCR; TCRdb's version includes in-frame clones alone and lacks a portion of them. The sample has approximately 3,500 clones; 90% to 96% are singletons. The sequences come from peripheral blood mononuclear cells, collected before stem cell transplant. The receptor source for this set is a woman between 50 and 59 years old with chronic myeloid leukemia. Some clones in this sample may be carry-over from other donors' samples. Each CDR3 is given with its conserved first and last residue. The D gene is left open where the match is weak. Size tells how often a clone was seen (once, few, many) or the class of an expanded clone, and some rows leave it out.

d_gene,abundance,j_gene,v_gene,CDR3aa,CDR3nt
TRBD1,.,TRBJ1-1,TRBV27,CASSRYDRGRGTEAFF,TGTGCCAGCAGTCGCTACGACAGGGGACGAGGGACTGAAGCTTTCTTT
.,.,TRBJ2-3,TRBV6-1,CAVGARGIDTQYF,TGTGCCGTCGGGGCGCGGGGTATAGATACGCAGTATTTT
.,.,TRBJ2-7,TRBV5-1,CASSLVSGRGFYEQYF,TGCGCCAGCAGCTTGGTTTCCGGCAGGGGTTTCTACGAGCAGTACTTC
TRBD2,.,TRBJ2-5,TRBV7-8,CASSAAGRTETQYF,TGTGCCAGCAGCGCAGCGGGGAGGACGGAGACCCAGTACTTC
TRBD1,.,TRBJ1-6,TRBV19,CASSIRDSDNSPLHF,TGTGCCAGTAGTATCCGGGACAGTGATAATTCACCCCTCCACTTT
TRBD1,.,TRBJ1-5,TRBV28,CASSPQGADNQPQHF,TGTGCCAGCAGTCCGCAGGGGGCGGACAATCAGCCCCAGCATTTT
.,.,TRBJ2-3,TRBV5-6,CASSLRSRFTDTQYF,TGTGCCAGCAGCCTTCGATCCCGTTTTACAGATACGCAGTATTTT
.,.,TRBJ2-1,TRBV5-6,CASSLDQGAYNEQFF,TGTGCCAGCAGCTTGGATCAAGGAGCCTACAATGAGCAGTTCTTC
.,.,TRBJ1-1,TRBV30,CAWTSPSRGRANTEAFF,TGTGCCTGGACCTCACCTTCCCGGGGCAGGGCGAACACTGAAGCTTTCTTT
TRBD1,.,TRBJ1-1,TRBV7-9,CCPGTGPEAFF,TGTTGCCCCGGGACAGGTCCTGAAGCTTTCTTT
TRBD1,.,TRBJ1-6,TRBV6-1,CASSERTGANSPLHF,TGTGCCAGCAGTGAAAGGACAGGGGCTAATTCACCCCTCCACTTT
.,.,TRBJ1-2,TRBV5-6,CASSLPQPIGGYGYTF,TGTGCCAGCAGCTTACCCCAACCGATCGGTGGCTATGGCTACACCTTC
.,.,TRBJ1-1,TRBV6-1,CASSRAEAFF,TGTGCCAGCAGTCGAGCCGAAGCTTTCTTT
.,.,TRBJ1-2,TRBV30,CAWGMGGSGGYTF,TGTGCCTGGGGAATGGGGGGTTCGGGAGGCTACACCTTC
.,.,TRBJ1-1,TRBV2,CASSAQGPTEAFF,TGTGCCAGCAGTGCACAGGGCCCCACTGAAGCTTTCTTT
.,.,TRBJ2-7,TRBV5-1,CASSLEGLRSYEQYF,TGCGCCAGCAGCTTGGAGGGACTCCGTTCCTACGAGCAGTACTTC
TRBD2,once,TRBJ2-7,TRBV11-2,CASSLGHGGRAGYEQYF,TGTGCCAGCAGCTTAGGCCACGGCGGGAGGGCGGGCTACGAGCAGTACTTC
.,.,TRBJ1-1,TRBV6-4,CASFGGDTEAFF,TGTGCCAGTTTCGGGGGGGACACTGAAGCTTTCTTT
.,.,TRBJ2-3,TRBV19,CASSIADTQYF,TGTGCCAGTAGTATAGCCGATACGCAGTATTTT
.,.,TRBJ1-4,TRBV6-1,CASRGRQNEKLFF,TGTGCCAGCAGGGGACGGCAGAATGAAAAACTGTTTTTT
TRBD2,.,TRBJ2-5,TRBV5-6,CASSLGGRLAGVWETQYF,TGTGCCAGCAGCTTGGGGGGCCGACTAGCGGGAGTGTGGGAGACCCAGTACTTC
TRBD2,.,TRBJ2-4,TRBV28,CASSLNPSGRAIRAKNIQYF,TGTGCCAGCAGTTTAAATCCTAGCGGGAGGGCCATACGAGCCAAAAACATTCAGTACTTC